The present TCR beta chain was sequenced within a study of T cells in localized non-small cell lung cancer. Germline V gene data show CDR1 as ENHRY and CDR2 as SYGVKD. V was trimmed by 0 bases and J by 7 bases, leaving 16 bases between them. This CDR3 has 16 residues. General study points: The greatest T cell clonality was found in uninvolved adjacent lung (higher than in tumor). When the top 100 tumor clones were examined, a median approximately 62 of them also appeared in the adjacent lung, which was paired and uninvolved.

TCRdb keeps only in-frame clones here, not all; method: immunoSEQ multiplex PCR. The table records around 29,000 clones, 85% to 90% of them present only once. In the case of this clone: Its antigen is currently unknown.

The chain carries TRBV10-3 and TRBJ1-5, with D possibly TRBD1 on 6 matching bases. Source: peripheral blood, taken before any cancer treatment. The sequence was collected from a female donor older than 55 with stage III squamous cell lung carcinoma. CDR3 bases: TGTGCCATCAGTGAGTCGGGGAGGGGGGCGGAACAGCCCCAGCATTTT. It encodes CAISESGRGAEQPQHF.